This TCR beta chain was identified in a study of blood T cell repertoires in COVID-19 (TCRdb year 2020). Regarding the complete study: Samples from collaborators originated in the United States, Italy and Spain and spanned both the acute and convalescent phases of COVID-19. The dataset comprised deeply sampled blood TCRbeta repertoires from subjects exposed to, actively infected with, or recovered from COVID-19. A de-identified subject ID, COVID-19 status, age in years and sex were almost always included in the sample metadata. Where available, HLA class I and class II types were taken from metadata supplied by the sample provider and were not determined by assay-based typing. The repertoires were made available in a free public database intended to serve as a resource for research on the immune response to SARS-CoV-2. Samples were obtained from the ongoing ImmuneRACE study (first 160 participants) and from about 1,300 subjects provided by 6 global collaborators. The material from the prospective study consisted of cDNA or gDNA derived from T cells, B-cell-depleted T cells, or PBMCs. The paper's findings and limits, for the study overall: The amount of clinical and demographic metadata varied by source and participant and was provided uncurated.

Whole blood was collected in K2EDTA tubes by collaborating institutions according to the institutions' own protocols. For TCRbeta analysis, collaborators shipped samples as frozen whole blood, isolated PBMCs, or DNA extracted from either of those sample types. To note about this clone: Its antigen is not yet known. The record has no base qualities; no much larger clone is one base away.

As encoded in the germline V gene, CDR1 is SGHRS while CDR2 is YFSETQ. The V end loses 6 bases and the J end loses 5 bases, and a stretch of 11 bases separates them. CDR3 length: 12 amino acids, cysteine to phenylalanine. Left in the record is the CDR3 DNA by itself, 36 bases read in frame from the first base. The immunoSEQ Assay, a bias-controlled multiplex PCR, was used to amplify TCRbeta CDR3 regions from genomic DNA. From the authors' description of their analysis: The number of nucleated cells in each sample was estimated by amplification of reference gene primers within the assay. To quantify the absolute abundance of each unique TCRbeta CDR3 rearrangement, sequence reads were collapsed and filtered. For each sample, productive Simpson clonality was calculated as the square root of Simpson's diversity index over productive rearrangements. Entries here come from immuneACCESS through TCRdb and include only in-frame sequences with V and J called. Some clones fail to appear in such tables; in the studies checked, an unresolved V gene covers under half of the shortfall, and the cause of the remainder is unknown. The V and J calls and clone size are taken from that table; D and trimming were inferred from the DNA. Recorded for this sample are approximately 670,000 clones; 75% to 90% of them occurred a single time. The biggest ten clones account for approximately 0.3% of the sample.

The V gene is TRBV5-1 and the J gene is TRBJ2-5; TRBD2 is possibly the D segment (6 matching bases). Sequenced: peripheral blood. The sequence derives from a woman between 18 and 29 years old with acute or convalescent COVID-19. The DNA sequence is TGCGCCAGCAAGGAGGGTTCGGAGACCCAGTACTTC. This yields the protein CASKEGSETQYF.